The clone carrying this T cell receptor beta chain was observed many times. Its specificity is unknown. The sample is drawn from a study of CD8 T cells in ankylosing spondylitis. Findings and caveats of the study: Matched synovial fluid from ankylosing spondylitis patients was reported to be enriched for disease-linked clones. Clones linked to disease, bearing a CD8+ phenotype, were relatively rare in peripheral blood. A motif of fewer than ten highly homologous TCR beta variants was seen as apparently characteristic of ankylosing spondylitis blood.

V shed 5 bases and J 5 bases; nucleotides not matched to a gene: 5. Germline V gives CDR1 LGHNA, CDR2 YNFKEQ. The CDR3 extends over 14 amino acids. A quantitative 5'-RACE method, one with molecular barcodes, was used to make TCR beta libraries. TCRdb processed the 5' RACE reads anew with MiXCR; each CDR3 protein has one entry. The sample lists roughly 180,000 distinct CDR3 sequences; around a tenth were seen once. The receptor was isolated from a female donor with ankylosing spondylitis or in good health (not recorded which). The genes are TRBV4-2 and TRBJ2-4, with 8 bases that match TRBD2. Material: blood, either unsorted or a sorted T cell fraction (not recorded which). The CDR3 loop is CASSRLANENIQYF. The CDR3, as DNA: TGTGCCAGCAGCAGACTAGCGAATGAAAACATTCAGTACTTC.